The rows below give T cell receptor beta chains drawn from one sample of a study of blood T cells in healthy people across ages. TCRdb re-called the 5' RACE reads with MiXCR, one entry per CDR3 protein. The sample records over 750,000 distinct CDR3 sequences, around 25% being singletons. The same sample was also studied in work on T cells of mothers and their children.

Sequenced input: blood. These receptors came from a boy between 5 and 17 years old in good health. The CDR3 runs from the conserved cysteine through the conserved F or W. The D gene is left open where the match is weak. Only some rows state a clone size, as once, few, many or a class for expanded clones.

D gene	clone size	V gene	J gene	CDR3 DNA	CDR3 protein
NA	NA	TRBV10-3	TRBJ2-1	TGTGCCATCGGTATACAGGGAAATGAGCAGTTCTTC	CAIGIQGNEQFF
NA	NA	TRBV7-2	TRBJ2-1	TGTGCCAGCAGCAAATTGTCGCCCAATGAGCAGTTCTTC	CASSKLSPNEQFF
NA	few	TRBV7-3	TRBJ2-1	TGCGCCAGCAGCTTAACACCTTACAATGAGCAGTTCTTC	CASSLTPYNEQFF
NA	few	TRBV29-1	TRBJ1-1	TGCAGCGTCACCGACATGATGCGGGAAGCTTTCTTT	CSVTDMMREAFF
TRBD1	few	TRBV4-1	TRBJ1-4	TGCGCCAGCAGCCAAGGACAGGGTTTTGAAAAACTGTTTTTT	CASSQGQGFEKLFF
NA	few	TRBV5-1	TRBJ1-2	TGCGCCAGCAGCTTGGTGGCGGGTTTAGGCTATGGCTACACCTTC	CASSLVAGLGYGYTF
TRBD2	NA	TRBV6-5	TRBJ2-5	TGTGCCAGCAGTTACTCGAGTTTAGCGGGCTGGGGCGAGACCCAGTACTTC	CASSYSSLAGWGETQYF
NA	few	TRBV4-1	TRBJ1-4	TGCGCCAGCAGCCAAGACCCGGGGGTGAATAATGAAAAACTGTTTTTT	CASSQDPGVNNEKLFF
TRBD1	few	TRBV12-3/TRBV12-4	TRBJ1-1	TGTGCCAGCAGTTTAGCCAACCAGGGACAGGTGGAAGCTTTCTTT	CASSLANQGQVEAFF
TRBD1	few	TRBV29-1	TRBJ2-7	TGCAGCGTCCGATACCGGGACAGGGTGGGCGAGCAGTACTTC	CSVRYRDRVGEQYF
NA	many	TRBV28	TRBJ2-2	TGTGCCAGCAGGATAGGTTCTATCCACACCGGGGAGCTGTTTTTT	CASRIGSIHTGELFF
NA	few	TRBV7-8	TRBJ2-1	TGTGCCAGCAGCCCTGCTGGAGGGAGCTCCTACAATGAGCAGTTCTTC	CASSPAGGSSYNEQFF
NA	NA	TRBV3-1	TRBJ2-4	TGTGCCAGCAGCCAAGATCGATTGGGACTAGCCAAAAACATTCAGTACTTC	CASSQDRLGLAKNIQYF
TRBD2	few	TRBV20-1	TRBJ2-7	TGCAGTGCTATTGGACTAGCGGGAGTTTCCGAGCAGTACTTC	CSAIGLAGVSEQYF
NA	NA	TRBV10-2	TRBJ2-6	TGCGCCAGCAGTCCGGGGGAGAGCGGGGCCAACGTCCTGACTTTC	CASSPGESGANVLTF
TRBD2	NA	TRBV4-1	TRBJ2-2	TGCGCCAGCAGCCAAGATTCCGGGGGGACCGGGGAGCTGTTTTTT	CASSQDSGGTGELFF
NA	NA	TRBV20-1	TRBJ1-4	TGCAGTGCTGGAGCGACTACCGGTGAAAAACTGTTTTTT	CSAGATTGEKLFF
TRBD1	few	TRBV7-2	TRBJ2-2	TGTGCCAGCAGCTCCCGGGCTAGGGGGCTGGTCGGGGAGCTGTTTTTT	CASSSRARGLVGELFF
TRBD1	few	TRBV29-1	TRBJ2-5	TGCAGCGTGCAGGACGGGACAGGAGCTCAAGAGACCCAGTACTTC	CSVQDGTGAQETQYF
TRBD1	NA	TRBV28	TRBJ2-3	TGTGCCAGCAGTCAGGACAGGATCACAGATACGCAGTATTTT	CASSQDRITDTQYF
NA	NA	TRBV4-3	TRBJ2-3	TGCGCCAGCAGCCAAGATGGGCCGAGACTTATCACAGATACGCAGTATTTT	CASSQDGPRLITDTQYF
TRBD1	few	TRBV6-5	TRBJ1-6	TGTGCCAGCAGCGGACAGGCCTATAATTCACCCCTCCACTTT	CASSGQAYNSPLHF
NA	few	TRBV14	TRBJ2-7	TGTGCCAGCAGCCAAGATGTTTCAGGCTACGAGCAGTACTTC	CASSQDVSGYEQYF
NA	NA	TRBV6-2/TRBV6-3	TRBJ2-7	TGTGCCAGCAGTTACTGGGCAGAAAAAGGCTACGAGCAGTACTTC	CASSYWAEKGYEQYF
NA	once	TRBV7-9	TRBJ2-7	TGTGCCAGCAGCTTAGCTAGTAGAGGCTCCGAGCAGTACTTC	CASSLASRGSEQYF
NA	NA	TRBV6-6	TRBJ2-5	TGTGCCAGCTACACGGCCCTGGGGTTACAGTACTTC	CASYTALGLQYF
NA	few	TRBV6-5	TRBJ2-5	TGTGCCAGCTCAGGGGCCGAGACCCAGTACTTC	CASSGAETQYF
NA	NA	TRBV7-2	TRBJ2-5	TGTGCCAGCAGCTTATGGGTTAGCTCCAAAGAGACCCAGTACTTC	CASSLWVSSKETQYF
NA	few	TRBV24-1	TRBJ1-1	TGTGCCACCAGTGATGCAGGGGTATCCATGAACACTGAAGCTTTCTTT	CATSDAGVSMNTEAFF
NA	few	TRBV3-1	TRBJ2-2	TGTGCCAGCAGCCGCACTCCCGGGGAGCTGTTTTTT	CASSRTPGELFF
NA	few	TRBV7-6	TRBJ2-1	TGTGCCAGCAGCTTAGTTCGGTCAGGGATCAATGAGCAGTTCTTC	CASSLVRSGINEQFF
TRBD1	NA	TRBV7-9	TRBJ2-7	TGTGCCAGCAACCCGACAGGGGGGTACGAGCAGTACTTC	CASNPTGGYEQYF
NA	few	TRBV7-2	TRBJ2-5	TGTGCCAGCAGCTCCGGGCAACTCGGCGGGACCCAGTACTTC	CASSSGQLGGTQYF
TRBD1	few	TRBV29-1	TRBJ1-1	TGCAGCGTTGCTCAGGGGGACACTGAAGCTTTCTTT	CSVAQGDTEAFF
TRBD1	NA	TRBV7-9	TRBJ2-1	TGTGCCAGCAGCCCCCGACAGGGGGATGGTGAGCAGTTCTTC	CASSPRQGDGEQFF
NA	NA	TRBV7-9	TRBJ2-5	TGTGCCGGCAGCCCGGACCCACAAGAGACCCAGTGCTTC	CAGSPDPQETQCF
NA	NA	TRBV3-1	TRBJ2-4	TGTGCCAGCAGCCAGAGGGACGGGAAAAACATTCAGTACTTC	CASSQRDGKNIQYF
TRBD2	NA	TRBV20-1	TRBJ2-5	TGCAGTGCGAGGGCTAGCGGGATACGAGAGACCCAGTACTTC	CSARASGIRETQYF
NA	few	TRBV7-2	TRBJ2-4	TGTGCCAGCAGCTTATTGTTGGGCATTCAGTACTTC	CASSLLLGIQYF
NA	NA	TRBV29-1	TRBJ2-3	TGCAGCGTTGAAGGACGGCTAGTCACAGATACGCAGTATTTT	CSVEGRLVTDTQYF
NA	NA	TRBV20-1	TRBJ2-7	TGCAGTGCTAGAGAGGGCTCTAACTCCTACGAGCAGTACTTC	CSAREGSNSYEQYF
NA	few	TRBV20-1	TRBJ2-2	TGCAGTGCTTGGAGAGGCACCGGGGAGCTGTTTTTT	CSAWRGTGELFF
NA	NA	TRBV6-5	TRBJ2-7	TGTGCCACCAAGAACTCTCACGGAGGCTACGAGCAGTACTTC	CATKNSHGGYEQYF
NA	NA	TRBV7-9	TRBJ1-2	TGTGCCAGCAGCTTAGATCCGGGTACAGCTAACTATGGCTACACCTTC	CASSLDPGTANYGYTF
NA	NA	TRBV4-1	TRBJ2-1	TGCGCCAGCAGACCGGGGGCGGGGGAGAACTGCAATGAGCAGTTCTTC	CASRPGAGENCNEQFF
NA	NA	TRBV27	TRBJ2-1	TGTGCCAGCAGGAGGGGCGGCAGGGCGGACACTGAGCAGTTCTTC	CASRRGGRADTEQFF
NA	NA	TRBV12-3/TRBV12-4	TRBJ2-7	TGTGCCAGCAGTTTAGACTCCTACTACGAGCAGTACTTC	CASSLDSYYEQYF
NA	few	TRBV12-3/TRBV12-4	TRBJ2-5	TGTGCCAGCACCCGACAGAGCCCACAAGAGACCCAGTACTTC	CASTRQSPQETQYF
NA	few	TRBV6-6	TRBJ2-5	TGTGCCAGCAGCATCCTTAGTACTGCGGAGACCCAGTACTTC	CASSILSTAETQYF
NA	few	TRBV20-1	TRBJ2-3	TGCAGTGCTCGAGAGGGGACCGGATGGGGGTCAGATACGCAGTATTTT	CSAREGTGWGSDTQYF
TRBD1	few	TRBV10-1	TRBJ2-5	TGCGCCAGCAGTGAAGAGATACAGGGGGCTCGGGAGACCCAGTACTTC	CASSEEIQGARETQYF
NA	few	TRBV10-1	TRBJ2-1	TGCGCCAGCAGTGAGCCAGGGGAGAACAATGAGCAGTTCTTC	CASSEPGENNEQFF
TRBD1	NA	TRBV15	TRBJ2-7	TGTGCCACCAGCAGAGACCGGGACAGGCGCTACGAGCAGTACTTC	CATSRDRDRRYEQYF
NA	NA	TRBV5-6	TRBJ2-5	TGTGCCAGCAGCTTCAGCCCCGGGACTCTAGAGGGGGAGACCCAGTACTTC	CASSFSPGTLEGETQYF